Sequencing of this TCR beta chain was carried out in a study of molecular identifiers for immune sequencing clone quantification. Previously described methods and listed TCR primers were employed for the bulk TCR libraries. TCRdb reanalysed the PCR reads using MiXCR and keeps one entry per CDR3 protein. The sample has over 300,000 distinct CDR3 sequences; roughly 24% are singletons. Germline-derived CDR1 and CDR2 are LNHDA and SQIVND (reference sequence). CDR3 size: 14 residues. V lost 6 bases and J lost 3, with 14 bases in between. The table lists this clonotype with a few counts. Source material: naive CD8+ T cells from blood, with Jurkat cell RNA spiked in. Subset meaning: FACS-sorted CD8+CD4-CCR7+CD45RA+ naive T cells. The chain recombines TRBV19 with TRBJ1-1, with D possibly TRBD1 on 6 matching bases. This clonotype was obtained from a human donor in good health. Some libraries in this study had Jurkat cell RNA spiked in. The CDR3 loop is CASRIPDSYTEAFF. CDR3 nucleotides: TGTGCCAGTAGAATCCCGGACAGTTACACTGAAGCTTTCTTT.